Shown below are 2 T cell receptor beta chains from a single sample sequenced in a study of stem cell transplantation in POMP-related autoinflammatory disease. TCRdb keeps only in-frame clones here, not all; method: immunoSEQ multiplex PCR. Here the sample spans tens of thousands of clones, roughly 88% being singletons. The sequenced sample was CD4+ T cells from PBMCs, obtained after stem cell transplantation. The source is a human patient with POMP-related autoinflammation and immune dysregulation (PRAID). Some T cells may be the graft donor's.

The J gene is TRBJ2-3, the V gene TRBV19; maybe TRBD2 (5 bases). In germline, CDR1 is LNHDA, CDR2 SQIVND (reference sequence). V dropped 1 base and J dropped 0 bases, with 11 bases sitting between them. This CDR3 comprises 16 residues. The CDR3 bases are TGTGCCAGTAGTATAGTGAGGCGGGCCAGCACAGATACGCAGTATTTT. Its protein is CASSIVRRASTDTQYF. The full variable domain, in which reference TRBV19 and TRBJ2-3 provide the parts outside the CDR3, is DGGITQSPKYLFRKEGQNVTLSCEQNLNHDAMYWYRQDPGQGLRLIYYSQIVNDFQKGDIAEGYSVSREKKESFPLTVTSAQKNPTAFYLCASSIVRRASTDTQYFGPGTRLTVL.

V is TRBV5-1 and J is TRBJ2-5, with D maybe TRBD1 (6 bases). The germline CDR1 and CDR2 sequences are SGHRS and YFSETQ. Trimming removed 4 bases at V and 3 bases at J, with 13 bases between. The CDR3 runs to 14 residues. CDR3 bases: TGCGCCAGCAGCCAAGACGGGACAAAAGAGACCCAGTACTTC. Protein sequence: CASSQDGTKETQYF.